This T cell receptor beta chain emerged from a study of T cell responses to AZD1222 COVID-19 vaccine. Study-level points and caveats: White British people made up most donors, females outnumbered males, and clonal diversity was possibly underestimated. The study reported that nearly half of spike-specific TCRs target unmutated variant regions.

Produced via immunoSEQ multiplex PCR; TCRdb's table is partial and in-frame only. The sample holds tens of thousands of clones, about 92% seen once. From germline, CDR1 is LNHDA and CDR2 SQIVND (reference sequence). CDR3 size: 13 residues. V was pared by 6 bases and J by 0 bases, with 6 bases between. As for this clone: What it binds is not known.

Second doses were pooled across both intervals (about 4 or about 12 weeks). The source is an adult who received the AZD1222 COVID-19 vaccine. Sample: peripheral blood, taken 28 days after the second AZD1222 dose. The chain couples TRBV19 to TRBJ1-5; D is unclear. CDR3 in amino acids: CASSFNSNQPQHF. As DNA, the CDR3 is TGTGCCAGTAGCTTCAATAGCAATCAGCCCCAGCATTTT.